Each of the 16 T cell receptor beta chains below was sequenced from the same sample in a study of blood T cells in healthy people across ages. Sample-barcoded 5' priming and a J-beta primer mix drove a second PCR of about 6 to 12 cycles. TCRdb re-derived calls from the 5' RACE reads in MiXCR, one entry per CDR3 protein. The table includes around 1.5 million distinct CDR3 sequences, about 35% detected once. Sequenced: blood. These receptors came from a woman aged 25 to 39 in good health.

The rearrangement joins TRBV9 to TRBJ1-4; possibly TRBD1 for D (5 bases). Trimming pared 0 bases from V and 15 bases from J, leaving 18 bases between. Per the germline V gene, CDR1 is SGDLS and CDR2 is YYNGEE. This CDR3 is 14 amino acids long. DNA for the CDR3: TGTGCCAGCAGCGTAGGGGACCGGGCCGGAGGAATGTTTTTT. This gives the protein CASSVGDRAGGMFF. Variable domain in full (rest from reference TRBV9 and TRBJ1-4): DSGVTQTPKHLITATGQRVTLRCSPRSGDLSVYWYQQSLDQGLQFLIQYYNGEERAKGNILERFSAQQFPDLHSELNLSSLELGDSALYFCASSVGDRAGGMFFGSGTQLSVL.

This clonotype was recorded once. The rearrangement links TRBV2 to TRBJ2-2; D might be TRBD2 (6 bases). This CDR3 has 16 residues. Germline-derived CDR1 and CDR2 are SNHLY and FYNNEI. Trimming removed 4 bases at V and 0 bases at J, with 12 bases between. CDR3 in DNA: TGTGCCAGCAGTGGGAGGGGCAGGGCGAACACCGGGGAGCTGTTTTTT. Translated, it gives CASSGRGRANTGELFF.

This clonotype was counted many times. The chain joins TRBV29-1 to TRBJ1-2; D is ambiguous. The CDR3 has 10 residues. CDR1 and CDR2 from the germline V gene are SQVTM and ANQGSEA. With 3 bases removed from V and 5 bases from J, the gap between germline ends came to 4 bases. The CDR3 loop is CSVDLYGYTF. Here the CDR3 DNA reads TGCAGCGTTGATCTTTATGGCTACACCTTC.

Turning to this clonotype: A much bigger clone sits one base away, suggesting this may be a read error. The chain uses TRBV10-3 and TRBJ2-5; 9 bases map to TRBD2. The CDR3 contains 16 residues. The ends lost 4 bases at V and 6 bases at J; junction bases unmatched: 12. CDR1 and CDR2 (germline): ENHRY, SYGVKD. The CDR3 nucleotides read TGTGCCATCAGTGGAGCGGGAGGCACCGTCGGAAAGACCCAGTACTTC. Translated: CAISGAGGTVGKTQYF.

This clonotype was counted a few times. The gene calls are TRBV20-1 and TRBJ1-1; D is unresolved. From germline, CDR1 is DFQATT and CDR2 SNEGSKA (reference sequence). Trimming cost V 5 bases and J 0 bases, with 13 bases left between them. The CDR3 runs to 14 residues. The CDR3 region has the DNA TGCAGTGCTCGTATCAGCCGGGTGAACACTGAAGCTTTCTTT. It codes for CSARISRVNTEAFF.

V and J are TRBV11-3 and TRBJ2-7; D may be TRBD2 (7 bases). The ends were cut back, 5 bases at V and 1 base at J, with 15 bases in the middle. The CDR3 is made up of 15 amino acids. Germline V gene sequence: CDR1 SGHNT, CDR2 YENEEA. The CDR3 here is CASSPAGGPSYEQYF. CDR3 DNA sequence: TGTGCCAGCAGCCCTGCCGGGGGGCCGTCCTACGAGCAGTACTTC.

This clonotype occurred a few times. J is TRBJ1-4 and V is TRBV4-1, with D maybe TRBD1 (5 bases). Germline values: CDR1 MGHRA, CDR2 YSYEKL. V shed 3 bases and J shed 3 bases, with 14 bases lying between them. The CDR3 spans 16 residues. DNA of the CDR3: TGCGCCAGCAGCCAGGCGCGCGGGGGAGCTAATGAAAAACTGTTTTTT. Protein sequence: CASSQARGGANEKLFF.

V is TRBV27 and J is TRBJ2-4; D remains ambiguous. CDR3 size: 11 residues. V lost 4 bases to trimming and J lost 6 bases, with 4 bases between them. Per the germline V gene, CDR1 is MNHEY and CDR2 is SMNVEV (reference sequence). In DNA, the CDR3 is TGTGCCAGCAGTTCAGGAAACATTCAGTACTTC. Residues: CASSSGNIQYF.

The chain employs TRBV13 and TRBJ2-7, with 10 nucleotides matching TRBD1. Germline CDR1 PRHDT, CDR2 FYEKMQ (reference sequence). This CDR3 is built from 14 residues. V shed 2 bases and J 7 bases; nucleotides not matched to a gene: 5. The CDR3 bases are TGTGCCAGCAGCTTAAGACAGGGGGCGCGAGAGCAGTACTTC. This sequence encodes CASSLRQGAREQYF. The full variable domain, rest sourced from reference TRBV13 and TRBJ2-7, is AAGVIQSPRHLIKEKRETATLKCYPIPRHDTVYWYQQGPGQDPQFLISFYEKMQSDKGSIPDRFSAQQFSDYHSELNMSSLELGDSALYFCASSLRQGAREQYFGPGTRLTVT.

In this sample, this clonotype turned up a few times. In nucleotides, the CDR3 is TGTGCCACCGAACTAGCGGGAGGTTGGAATGAGCAGTTCTTC. Its translation: CATELAGGWNEQFF. The chain uses TRBV24-1 and TRBJ2-1, with 12 bases aligning to TRBD2. V was clipped by 9 bases and J by 7 bases; unmatched bases: 6. Germline CDR1 KGHDR, CDR2 SFDVKD. The CDR3 covers 14 residues.

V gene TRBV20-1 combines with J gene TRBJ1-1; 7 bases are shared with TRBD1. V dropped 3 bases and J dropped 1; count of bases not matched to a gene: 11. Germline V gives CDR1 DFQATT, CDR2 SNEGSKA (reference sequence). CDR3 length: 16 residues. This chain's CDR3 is CSARRIGTAWNTEAFF. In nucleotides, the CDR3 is TGCAGTGCTAGGCGAATTGGGACAGCGTGGAACACTGAAGCTTTCTTT.

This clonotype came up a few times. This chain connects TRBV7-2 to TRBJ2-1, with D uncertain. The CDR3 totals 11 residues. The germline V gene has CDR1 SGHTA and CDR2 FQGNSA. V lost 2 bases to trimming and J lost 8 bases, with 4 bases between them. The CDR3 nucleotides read TGTGCCAGCAGCTTATATTATGAGCAGTTCTTC. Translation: CASSLYYEQFF.

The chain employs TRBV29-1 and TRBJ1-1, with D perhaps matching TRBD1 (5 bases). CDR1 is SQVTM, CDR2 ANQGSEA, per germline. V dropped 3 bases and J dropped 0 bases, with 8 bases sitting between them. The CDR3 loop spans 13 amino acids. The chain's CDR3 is CSVDDSMNTEAFF. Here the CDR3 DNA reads TGCAGCGTTGATGACAGTATGAACACTGAAGCTTTCTTT. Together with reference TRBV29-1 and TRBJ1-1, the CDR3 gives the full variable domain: SAVISQKPSRDICQRGTSLTIQCQVDSQVTMMFWYRQQPGQSLTLIATANQGSEATYESGFVIDKFPISRPNLTFSTLTVSNMSPEDSSIYLCSVDDSMNTEAFFGQGTRLTVV.

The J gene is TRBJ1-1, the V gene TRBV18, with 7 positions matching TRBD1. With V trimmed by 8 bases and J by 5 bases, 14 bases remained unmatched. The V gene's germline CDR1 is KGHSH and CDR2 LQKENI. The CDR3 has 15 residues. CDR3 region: CASQGQNKGSTEAFF. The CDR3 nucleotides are TGTGCCAGCCAGGGACAGAATAAAGGGAGTACTGAAGCTTTCTTT.

The CDR3 region is CASSLSWGQRYEKLFF. The CDR3 DNA sequence: TGTGCCAGCAGTTTATCGTGGGGACAGCGCTATGAAAAACTGTTTTTT. This rearrangement joins TRBV27 to TRBJ1-4; 7 bases match TRBD1. Germline V lookup: CDR1 MNHEY, CDR2 SMNVEV (reference sequence). The ends lost 0 bases at V and 6 bases at J; junction bases unmatched: 7. The CDR3 length is 16 residues. Together with reference TRBV27 and TRBJ1-4, the CDR3 gives the full variable domain: EAQVTQNPRYLITVTGKKLTVTCSQNMNHEYMSWYRQDPGLGLRQIYYSMNVEVTDKGDVPEGYKVSRKEKRNFPLILESPSPNQTSLYFCASSLSWGQRYEKLFFGSGTQLSVL.

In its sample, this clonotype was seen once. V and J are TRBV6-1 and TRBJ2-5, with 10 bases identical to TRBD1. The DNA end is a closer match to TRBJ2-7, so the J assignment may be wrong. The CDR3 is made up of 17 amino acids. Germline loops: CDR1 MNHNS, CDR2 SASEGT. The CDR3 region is CASGPPRVGTGAYEQYF. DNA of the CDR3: TGTGCCAGCGGTCCCCCCAGAGTGGGGACAGGGGCCTACGAGCAGTACTTC.